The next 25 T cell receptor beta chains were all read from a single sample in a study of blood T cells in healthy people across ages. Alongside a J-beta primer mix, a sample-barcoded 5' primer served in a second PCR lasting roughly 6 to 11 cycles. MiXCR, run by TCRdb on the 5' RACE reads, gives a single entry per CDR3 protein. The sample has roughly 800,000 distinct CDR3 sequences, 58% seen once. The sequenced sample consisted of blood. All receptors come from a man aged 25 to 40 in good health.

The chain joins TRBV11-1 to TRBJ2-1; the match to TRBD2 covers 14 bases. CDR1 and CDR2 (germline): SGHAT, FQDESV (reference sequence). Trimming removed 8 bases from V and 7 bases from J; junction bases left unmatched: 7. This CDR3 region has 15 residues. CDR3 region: CASAGLAGGWNEQFF. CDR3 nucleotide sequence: TGTGCCAGCGCAGGACTAGCGGGGGGTTGGAATGAGCAGTTCTTC.

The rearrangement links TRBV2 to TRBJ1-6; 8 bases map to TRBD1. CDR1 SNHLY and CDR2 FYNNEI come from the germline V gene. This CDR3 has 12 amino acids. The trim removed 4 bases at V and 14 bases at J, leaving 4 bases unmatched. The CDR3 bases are TGTGCCAGCAGTGGGACAGGGAAGACCCTCCACTTT. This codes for CASSGTGKTLHF.

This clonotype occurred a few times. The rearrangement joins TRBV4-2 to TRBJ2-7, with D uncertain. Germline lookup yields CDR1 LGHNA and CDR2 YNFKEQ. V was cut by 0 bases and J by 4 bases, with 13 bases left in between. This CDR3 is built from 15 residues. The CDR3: CASSQDPVSIYEQYF. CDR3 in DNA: TGTGCCAGCAGCCAAGATCCGGTTTCCATATACGAGCAGTACTTC.

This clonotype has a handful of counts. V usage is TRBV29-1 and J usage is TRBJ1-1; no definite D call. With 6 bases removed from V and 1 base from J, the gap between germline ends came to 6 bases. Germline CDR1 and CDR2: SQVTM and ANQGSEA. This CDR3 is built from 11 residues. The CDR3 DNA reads TGCAGCGTACCAAAGAACACTGAAGCTTTCTTT. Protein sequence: CSVPKNTEAFF.

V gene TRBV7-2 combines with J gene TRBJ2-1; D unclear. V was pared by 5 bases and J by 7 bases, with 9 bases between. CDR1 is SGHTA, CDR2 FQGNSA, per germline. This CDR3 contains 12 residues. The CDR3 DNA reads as TGTGCCAGCAGCCAGAGAGGTAATGAGCAGTTCTTC. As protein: CASSQRGNEQFF. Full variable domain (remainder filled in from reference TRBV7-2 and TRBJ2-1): GAGVSQSPSNKVTEKGKDVELRCDPISGHTALYWYRQSLGQGLEFLIYFQGNSAPDKSGLPSDRFSAERTGGSVSTLTIQRTQQEDSAVYLCASSQRGNEQFFGPGTRLTVL.

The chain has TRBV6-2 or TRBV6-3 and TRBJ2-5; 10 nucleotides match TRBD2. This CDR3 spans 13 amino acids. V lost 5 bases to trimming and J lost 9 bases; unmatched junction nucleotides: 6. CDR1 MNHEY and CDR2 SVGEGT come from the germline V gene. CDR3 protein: CASSPGLASAQYF. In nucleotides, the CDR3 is TGTGCCAGCAGTCCGGGACTAGCGTCGGCCCAGTACTTC.

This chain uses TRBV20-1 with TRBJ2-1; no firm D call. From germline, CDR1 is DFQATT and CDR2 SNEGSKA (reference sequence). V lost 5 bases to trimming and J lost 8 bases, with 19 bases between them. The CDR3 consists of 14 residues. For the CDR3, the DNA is TGCAGTGCTCAAGATATCTCAGAAGAGTATGAGCAGTTCTTC. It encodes CSAQDISEEYEQFF.

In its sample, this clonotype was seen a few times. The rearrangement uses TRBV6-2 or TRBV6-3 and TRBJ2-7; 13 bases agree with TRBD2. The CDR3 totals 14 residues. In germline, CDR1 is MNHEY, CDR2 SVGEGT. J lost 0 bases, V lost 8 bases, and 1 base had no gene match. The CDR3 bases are TGTGCCAGCCGGACTAGCGGGAGCTCCTACGAGCAGTACTTC. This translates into CASRTSGSSYEQYF.

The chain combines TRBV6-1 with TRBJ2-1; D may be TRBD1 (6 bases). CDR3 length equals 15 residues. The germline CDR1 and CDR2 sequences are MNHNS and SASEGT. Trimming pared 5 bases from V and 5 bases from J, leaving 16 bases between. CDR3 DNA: TGTGCCAGCAGTTCATCCCTAGGGGGTCACAATGAGCAGTTCTTC. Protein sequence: CASSSSLGGHNEQFF.

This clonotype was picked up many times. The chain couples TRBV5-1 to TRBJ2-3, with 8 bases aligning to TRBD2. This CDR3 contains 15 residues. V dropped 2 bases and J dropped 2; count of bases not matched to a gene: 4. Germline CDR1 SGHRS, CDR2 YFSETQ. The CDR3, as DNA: TGCGCCAGCAGCTTTACTAGCGGAAACACAGATACGCAGTATTTT. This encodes CASSFTSGNTDTQYF.

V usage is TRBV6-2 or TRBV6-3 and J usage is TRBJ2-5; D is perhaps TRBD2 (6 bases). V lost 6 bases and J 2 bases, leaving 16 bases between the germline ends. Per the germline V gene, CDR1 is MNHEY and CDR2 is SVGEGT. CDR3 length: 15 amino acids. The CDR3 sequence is CASRDVAEPQETQYF. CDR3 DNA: TGTGCCAGCAGAGATGTAGCGGAGCCGCAAGAGACCCAGTACTTC.

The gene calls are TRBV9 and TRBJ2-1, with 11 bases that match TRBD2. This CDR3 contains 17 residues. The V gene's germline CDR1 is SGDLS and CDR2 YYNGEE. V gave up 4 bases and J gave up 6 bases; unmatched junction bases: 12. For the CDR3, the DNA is TGTGCCAGCAGCCCCAGAGGGACTAGCGGTTCTCTCAATGAGCAGTTCTTC. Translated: CASSPRGTSGSLNEQFF.

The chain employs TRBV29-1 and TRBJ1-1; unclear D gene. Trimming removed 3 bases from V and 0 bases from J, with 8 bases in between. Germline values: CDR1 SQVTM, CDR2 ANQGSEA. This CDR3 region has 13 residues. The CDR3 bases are TGCAGCGTTGATCGAGGCCTGAACACTGAAGCTTTCTTT. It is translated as CSVDRGLNTEAFF.

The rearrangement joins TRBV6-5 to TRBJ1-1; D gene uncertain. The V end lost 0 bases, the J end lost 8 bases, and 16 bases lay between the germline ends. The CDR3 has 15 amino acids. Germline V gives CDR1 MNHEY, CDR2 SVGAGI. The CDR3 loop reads CASSYSFMPMGEAFF. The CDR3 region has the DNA TGTGCCAGCAGTTACTCGTTCATGCCCATGGGCGAAGCTTTCTTT.

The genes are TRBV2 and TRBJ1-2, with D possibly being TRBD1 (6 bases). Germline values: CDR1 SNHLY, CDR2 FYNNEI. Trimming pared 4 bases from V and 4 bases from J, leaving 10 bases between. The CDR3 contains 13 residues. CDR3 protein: CASSGTEFYGYTF. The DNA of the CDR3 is TGTGCCAGCAGTGGGACAGAATTCTATGGCTACACCTTC.

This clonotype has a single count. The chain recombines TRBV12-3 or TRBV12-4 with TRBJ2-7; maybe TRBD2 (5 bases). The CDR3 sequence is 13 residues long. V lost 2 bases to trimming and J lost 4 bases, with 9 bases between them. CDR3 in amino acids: CASSLPGGYEQYF. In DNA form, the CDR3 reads TGTGCCAGCAGTTTACCGGGCGGGTACGAGCAGTACTTC.

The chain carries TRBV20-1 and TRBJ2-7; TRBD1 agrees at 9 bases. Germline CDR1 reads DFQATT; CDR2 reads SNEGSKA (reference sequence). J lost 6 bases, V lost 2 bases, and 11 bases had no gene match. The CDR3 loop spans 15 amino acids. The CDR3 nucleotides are TGCAGTGCTAGACATACACGACAGGGGGTGAGCGAGCAGTACTTC. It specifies CSARHTRQGVSEQYF.

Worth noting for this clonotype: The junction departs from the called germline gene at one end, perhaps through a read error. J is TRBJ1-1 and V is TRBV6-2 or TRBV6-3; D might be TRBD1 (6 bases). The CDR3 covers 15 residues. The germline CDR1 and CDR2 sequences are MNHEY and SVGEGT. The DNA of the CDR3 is TGTGCCAGCAACCGACCTGGGGGCTTCGGGCCTGAAGTTTTCTTT. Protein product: CASNRPGGFGPEVFF.

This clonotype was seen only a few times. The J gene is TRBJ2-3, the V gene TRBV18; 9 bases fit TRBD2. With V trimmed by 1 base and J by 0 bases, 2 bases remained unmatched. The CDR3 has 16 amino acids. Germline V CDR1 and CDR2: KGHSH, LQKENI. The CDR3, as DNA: TGTGCCAGCTCACCACTAGCGGGAGACAGCACAGATACGCAGTATTTT. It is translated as CASSPLAGDSTDTQYF.

The CDR3 is CASTPGDRNYGYTF. The CDR3 DNA follows: TGTGCCAGCACCCCAGGGGACAGGAACTATGGCTACACCTTC. The chain is built from TRBV27 and TRBJ1-2; 8 bases are shared with TRBD1. CDR3 length: 14 residues. The V gene's germline CDR1 is MNHEY and CDR2 SMNVEV (reference sequence). V trimming: 7 bases; J trimming: 2 bases; junction bases outside the gene matches: 6.

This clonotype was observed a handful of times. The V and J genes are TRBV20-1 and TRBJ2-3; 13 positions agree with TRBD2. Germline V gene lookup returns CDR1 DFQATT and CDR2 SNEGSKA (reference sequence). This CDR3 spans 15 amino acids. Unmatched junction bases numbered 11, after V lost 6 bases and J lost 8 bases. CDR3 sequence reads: CSARPGTSGMGTQYF. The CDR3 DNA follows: TGCAGTGCCAGACCAGGGACTAGCGGGATGGGTACGCAGTATTTT.

The CDR3 here is CASSSSGTSTGYTF. The DNA for the CDR3 is TGTGCCAGCAGCTCGTCCGGGACATCGACCGGCTACACCTTC. The chain employs TRBV11-2 and TRBJ1-2, with a possible D match to TRBD1 (6 bases). The CDR3 length is 14 residues. Germline values: CDR1 SGHAT, CDR2 FQNNGV. V was clipped by 4 bases and J by 8 bases, with 17 bases between them. The full variable domain, rest sourced from reference TRBV11-2 and TRBJ1-2, is EAGVAQSPRYKIIEKRQSVAFWCNPISGHATLYWYQQILGQGPKLLIQFQNNGVVDDSQLPKDRFSAERLKGVDSTLKIQPAKLEDSAVYLCASSSSGTSTGYTFGSGTRLTVV.

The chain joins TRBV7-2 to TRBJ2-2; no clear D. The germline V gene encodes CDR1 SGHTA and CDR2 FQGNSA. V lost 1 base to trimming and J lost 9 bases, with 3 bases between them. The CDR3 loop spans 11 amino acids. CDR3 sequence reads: CASSLERELFF. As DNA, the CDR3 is TGTGCCAGCAGCTTAGAGCGGGAGCTGTTTTTT.

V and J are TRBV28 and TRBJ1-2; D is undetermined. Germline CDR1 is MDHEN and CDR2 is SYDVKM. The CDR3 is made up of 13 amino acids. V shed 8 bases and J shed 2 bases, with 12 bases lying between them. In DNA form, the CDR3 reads TGTGCCAGCCAACCCCCGGGGAACTATGGCTACACCTTC. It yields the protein CASQPPGNYGYTF.

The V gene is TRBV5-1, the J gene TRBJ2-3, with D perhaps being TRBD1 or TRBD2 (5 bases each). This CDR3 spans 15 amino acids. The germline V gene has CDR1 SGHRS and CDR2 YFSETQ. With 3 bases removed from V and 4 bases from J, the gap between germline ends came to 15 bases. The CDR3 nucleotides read TGCGCCAGCAGCTATGGGACCCCAAGGGCAGATACGCAGTATTTT. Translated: CASSYGTPRADTQYF. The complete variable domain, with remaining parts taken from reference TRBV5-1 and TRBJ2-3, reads KAGVTQTPRYLIKTRGQQVTLSCSPISGHRSVSWYQQTPGQGLQFLFEYFSETQRNKGNFPGRFSGRQFSNSRSEMNVSTLELGDSALYLCASSYGTPRADTQYFGPGTRLTVL.